This TCR beta chain was recovered during a study of cytomegalovirus exposure and HLA in healthy donors. Germline V lookup: CDR1 SGHRS, CDR2 YFSETQ. This CDR3 has 15 amino acids. Trimming took 0 bases from V and 7 from J, leaving 13 bases between them. 13 Jbeta primers and 60 Vbeta primers were used for the PCR. TCRdb keeps only in-frame clones here, not all; method: immunoSEQ multiplex PCR. The repertoire holds about 180,000 clones, about 83% seen once, with around 4.8% in the top ten. The chain couples TRBV5-1 to TRBJ1-4; a possible D gene is TRBD1 (5 bases). The source of this sequence is a girl between 5 and 17 years old in good health and CMV-seropositive. Sequencing was done on a sample of PBMCs. This CDR3 reads CASSLVGRVPEKLFF. CDR3 DNA: TGCGCCAGCAGCTTGGTTGGCAGGGTCCCTGAAAAACTGTTTTTT.